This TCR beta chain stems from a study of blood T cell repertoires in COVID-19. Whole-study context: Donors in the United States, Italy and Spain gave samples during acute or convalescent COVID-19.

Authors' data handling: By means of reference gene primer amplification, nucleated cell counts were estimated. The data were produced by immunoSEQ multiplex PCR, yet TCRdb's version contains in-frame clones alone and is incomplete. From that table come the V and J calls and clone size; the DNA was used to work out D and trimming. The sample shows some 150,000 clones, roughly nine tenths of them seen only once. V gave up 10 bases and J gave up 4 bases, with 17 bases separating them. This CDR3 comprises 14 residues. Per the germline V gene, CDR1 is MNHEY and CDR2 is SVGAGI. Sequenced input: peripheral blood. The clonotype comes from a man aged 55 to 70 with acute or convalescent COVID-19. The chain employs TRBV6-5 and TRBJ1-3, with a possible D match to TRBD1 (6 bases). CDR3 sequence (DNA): TGTGCCACCAACCAAGGGGGACGGGGAAACACCATATATTTT. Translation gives CATNQGGRGNTIYF.